This section outlines one T cell receptor beta chain sequence together with its context. This may come from a read error, since a much larger clone is one base off. The data originate from a study of CD8 T cells in ankylosing spondylitis. Germline V gene data show CDR1 as SGDLS and CDR2 as YYNGEE. CDR3 length: 15 amino acids. TCRdb recomputed calls from the 5' RACE reads with MiXCR, one row per CDR3 protein. The table lists about 25,000 distinct CDR3 sequences, 2.5% to 3% of them singletons. Input material: blood, either unsorted or a sorted T cell fraction (not recorded which). The receptor was derived from a female donor with ankylosing spondylitis or in good health (not recorded which). The V and J genes are TRBV9 and TRBJ2-1; the match to TRBD1 covers 10 bases. This CDR3 reads CASCVGTGVYNEQFF. CDR3 nucleotides: TGTGCCAGCTGCGTTGGGACAGGGGTCTACAATGAGCAGTTCTTC.